The entry that follows covers one T cell receptor beta chain sequence. Profiled with immunoSEQ multiplex PCR; TCRdb holds only in-frame clones, not every one. In the table there are about 23,000 clones, around 87% of which are singletons. The sample is drawn from a study of PD-1 blockade in classical Hodgkin lymphoma. Sample time point: cycle 4 day 1 (C4D1), after 5 to 7 weeks of nivolumab. Patients all relapsed after autologous stem cell transplantation, and there was variation in brentuximab vedotin exposure. The V end lost 3 bases, the J end lost 0 bases, and 9 bases lay between the germline ends. The CDR3 covers 15 residues. CDR1 and CDR2 from the germline V gene are LNHDA and SQIVND (reference sequence).

The V call is TRBV19, the J call TRBJ1-3; no reliable D call. This receptor was taken from a human donor with classical Hodgkin lymphoma. Specimen: peripheral blood mononuclear cells (PBMCs), collected before the fourth cycle of nivolumab. The CDR3 spells CASSIGRRSGNTIYF. Written as DNA, the CDR3 is TGTGCCAGTAGTATCGGCAGGCGCTCTGGAAACACCATATATTTT.